The 25 T cell receptor beta chains below were found in one sample sequenced in a study of blood T cell repertoires in COVID-19. Repertoires were generated with immunoSEQ multiplex PCR, while TCRdb's copy carries only in-frame clones and drops some. The table includes about 190,000 clones, about 89% detected once. The material sequenced was peripheral blood. The receptor set was obtained from a man aged 35 to 55 with acute or convalescent COVID-19.

The chain is built from TRBV20-1 and TRBJ1-5; 11 bases align to TRBD1. The CDR3 length is 15 residues. Germline-derived CDR1 and CDR2 are DFQATT and SNEGSKA (reference sequence). V gave up 3 bases and J gave up 2 bases; unmatched junction bases: 3. The CDR3 DNA sequence: TGCAGTGCTAGTGTGGGACAGGGGGGCAATCAGCCCCAGCATTTT. This codes for CSASVGQGGNQPQHF.

The chain uses TRBV10-1 and TRBJ2-1, with 12 bases identical to TRBD1. This CDR3 has 16 amino acids. V gave up 3 bases and J gave up 6 bases; unmatched junction bases: 6. The V gene's germline CDR1 is WNHNN and CDR2 SYGVQD (reference sequence). The CDR3 is CASSDSRDRGLNEQFF. The CDR3 nucleotides read TGCGCCAGCAGTGATTCCCGGGACAGGGGGCTCAATGAGCAGTTCTTC.

The chain couples TRBV6-5 to TRBJ1-1; weak D call: TRBD1 (5 bases). This CDR3 region has 15 residues. Deletions cut 2 bases from V and 4 bases from J, with 14 bases between. Germline-derived CDR1 and CDR2 are MNHEY and SVGAGI. The CDR3 bases are TGTGCCAGCAGTTACCAGGGAGGGTCGGGCACTGAAGCTTTCTTT. Translating gives CASSYQGGSGTEAFF.

Here the CDR3 reads CASNMGGQGTSPLHF. The CDR3 bases are TGTGCCAGTAATATGGGGGGACAGGGGACTTCACCCCTCCACTTT. The rearrangement links TRBV19 to TRBJ1-6, with 10 bases lining up with TRBD1. Germline V lookup: CDR1 LNHDA, CDR2 SQIVND (reference sequence). The J segment lost 9 bases and the V segment lost 7 bases, leaving 9 bases of the junction unmatched. The CDR3 totals 15 residues.

The V gene is TRBV20-1, the J gene TRBJ1-1, with 11 bases identical to TRBD1. The V and J ends lost 3 bases and 2 bases, in that order; junction bases with no gene match: 5. Germline V gene sequence: CDR1 DFQATT, CDR2 SNEGSKA (reference sequence). The CDR3 is 15 amino acids. The CDR3 coding sequence is TGCAGTGCTAGTCCGGACAGGGGGCTTAACACTGAAGCTTTCTTT. This codes for CSASPDRGLNTEAFF.

The chain recombines TRBV2 with TRBJ1-1; the match to TRBD1 covers 8 bases. This CDR3 region has 14 residues. V lost 6 bases and J lost 0; bases outside the gene matches: 3. CDR1 is SNHLY, CDR2 FYNNEI, per germline. CDR3: CASRAGQVNTEAFF. As DNA, the CDR3 is TGTGCCAGCAGGGCGGGACAGGTGAACACTGAAGCTTTCTTT.

The rearrangement links TRBV19 to TRBJ2-7, with 7 bases fitting TRBD2. The germline gives CDR1 LNHDA, CDR2 SQIVND (reference sequence). The CDR3 is made up of 15 amino acids. Trimming at V came to 3 bases and at J to 4 bases, leaving 9 bases not matched to a gene. The CDR3 loop reads CASSILPGTKYEQYF. The CDR3 DNA reads TGTGCCAGTAGTATCCTACCGGGGACTAAGTACGAGCAGTACTTC.

Comment on this clone: The same CDR3 is also encoded by other DNA sequences in this sample. J is TRBJ1-5 and V is TRBV12-3 or TRBV12-4, with 7 bases lining up with TRBD1. This CDR3 spans 13 amino acids. J was trimmed by 2 bases and V by 6 bases; bases with no gene match: 1. The DNA of the CDR3 is TGTGCCAGCAGAGGGACAGGCAATCAGCCCCAGCATTTT. Amino acids: CASRGTGNQPQHF.

As DNA, the CDR3 is TGTGCCAGCAGCTTTGGGACTAGCGGGCCCACCCAGTACTTC. Amino acids: CASSFGTSGPTQYF. The chain uses TRBV11-1 and TRBJ2-5; 12 bases align to TRBD2. The J segment lost 8 bases and the V segment lost 3 bases, leaving 4 bases of the junction unmatched. The germline V gene encodes CDR1 SGHAT and CDR2 FQDESV (reference sequence). This CDR3 is 14 amino acids long.

This chain links TRBV6-6 with TRBJ2-7, with 11 bases identical to TRBD1. CDR1 and CDR2 from the germline V gene are MNHNY and SVGAGI (reference sequence). V was clipped by 4 bases and J by 7 bases; unmatched bases: 9. The length of the CDR3 is 15 residues. CDR3 in amino acids: CASSLRTGGIGEQYF. The DNA for the CDR3 is TGTGCCAGCAGTTTAAGGACAGGGGGCATCGGAGAGCAGTACTTC.

The V gene is TRBV4-2, the J gene TRBJ2-7; D not resolved. The CDR3 covers 12 residues. The V end lost 1 base, the J end lost 6 bases, and 7 bases lay between the germline ends. Germline V gene lookup returns CDR1 LGHNA and CDR2 YNFKEQ. Here the CDR3 DNA reads TGTGCCAGCAGCCAAGTTCCCGGCGAGCAGTACTTC. It translates to CASSQVPGEQYF.

The chain employs TRBV2 and TRBJ1-5; perhaps TRBD1 as D (5 bases). The V gene lost 0 bases and the J gene lost 9 bases, with 12 bases spanning the gap. From germline, CDR1 is SNHLY and CDR2 FYNNEI. This CDR3 has 14 residues. The CDR3 coding sequence is TGTGCCAGCAGTGAAGCGCTTGGGGGGGGGCCCCAGCATTTT. This codes for CASSEALGGGPQHF.

The chain joins TRBV5-5 to TRBJ1-2, with TRBD1 identical over 7 bases. The ends lost 6 bases at V and 4 bases at J; junction bases unmatched: 12. Germline-derived CDR1 and CDR2 are SGHKS and YYEKEE (reference sequence). CDR3 length equals 15 residues. The CDR3 DNA sequence: TGTGCCAGCACGAAAAACGACAGGGTCTTCTATGGCTACACCTTC. It encodes CASTKNDRVFYGYTF.

The chain recombines TRBV6-5 with TRBJ1-6, with D uncertain. The germline V gene encodes CDR1 MNHEY and CDR2 SVGAGI. The CDR3 loop spans 14 amino acids. V lost 2 bases, J lost 5 bases, and 7 bases lay in between. In nucleotides, the CDR3 is TGTGCCAGCAGTTACAGGGAGAATAATTCACCCCTCCACTTT. It is translated as CASSYRENNSPLHF.

V gene TRBV5-1 combines with J gene TRBJ2-5; TRBD1 matches 9 bases. The CDR3 runs to 14 residues. The ends lost 4 bases at V and 5 bases at J; junction bases unmatched: 6. The germline gives CDR1 SGHRS, CDR2 YFSETQ. The CDR3 DNA sequence: TGCGCCAGCAGCATCGGACAGGGGCCCGAGACCCAGTACTTC. Amino acid sequence: CASSIGQGPETQYF.

The rearrangement links TRBV5-6 to TRBJ1-2; TRBD1 might be the D (6 bases). V was shortened by 0 bases and J by 7 bases, with 22 bases between the two germline ends. Germline lookup yields CDR1 SGHDT and CDR2 YYEEEE. This CDR3 contains 17 residues. The CDR3 bases are TGTGCCAGCAGCTTGGACAGGGAAAGGCCGGGAGGAGGTGGCTACACCTTC. This gives the protein CASSLDRERPGGGGYTF.

This clone was seen a few times. V usage is TRBV27 and J usage is TRBJ1-1, with TRBD1 matching 8 bases. The V gene end was trimmed by 4 bases and the J gene end by 3 bases; junction bases not matched to a gene: 7. Looked up from germline, CDR1 is MNHEY and CDR2 is SMNVEV (reference sequence). CDR3 length: 15 residues. The CDR3 nucleotides are TGTGCCAGCAGTTCGAGGGACAGGTACGACACTGAAGCTTTCTTT. Protein sequence: CASSSRDRYDTEAFF.

In this sample, this clone turned up once. For the CDR3, the DNA is TGTGCCAGCAGTTTATCCTATATGAACACTGAAGCTTTCTTT. Amino acid sequence: CASSLSYMNTEAFF. This chain connects TRBV27 to TRBJ1-1, with no clear D. Trimming removed 0 bases from V and 0 bases from J, with 5 bases in between. Germline CDR1 MNHEY, CDR2 SMNVEV (reference sequence). The CDR3 spans 14 residues.

The chain links TRBV6-2 or TRBV6-3 to TRBJ1-2; D not resolved. CDR1 MNHEY and CDR2 SVGEGT come from the germline V gene. Trimming pared 0 bases from V and 0 bases from J, leaving 11 bases between. This CDR3 is 16 amino acids long. This CDR3 reads CASSYSSGGANYGYTF. CDR3 nucleotides: TGTGCCAGCAGTTACTCGAGCGGCGGGGCTAACTATGGCTACACCTTC.

The V call is TRBV11-2, the J call TRBJ2-7; 7 positions match TRBD1. Germline V gene data show CDR1 as SGHAT and CDR2 as FQNNGV. V lost 7 bases to trimming and J lost 4 bases; unmatched junction nucleotides: 13. This CDR3 has 15 residues. The DNA for the CDR3 is TGTGCCAGCACCTCAGGGGGTAGTTTGAATTACGAGCAGTACTTC. Residues: CASTSGGSLNYEQYF.

A note on this clone: A junction end diverges from the germline sequence, so it may reflect a read error. The chain combines TRBV7-7 with TRBJ2-2; TRBD1 agrees at 7 bases. The germline CDR1 and CDR2 sequences are SSHAT and FNYEAQ (reference sequence). This CDR3 has 13 amino acids. The CDR3, as DNA: TGTGCTAGCAAGGGGGCCGGCACCGGGGAGCTGTTTTTT. This sequence encodes CASKGAGTGELFF.

The rearrangement joins TRBV5-6 to TRBJ2-6, with 11 nucleotides matching TRBD1. Per germline, CDR1 SGHDT and CDR2 YYEEEE. This CDR3 has 18 residues. Losses at the gene ends were 0 bases for V and 0 bases for J; bases not matched to a gene: 2. The CDR3 DNA reads TGTGCCAGCAGCTTGGTGGGGACAGGGGGCTCTGGGGCCAACGTCCTGACTTTC. Residues: CASSLVGTGGSGANVLTF. The complete variable domain, with remaining parts taken from reference TRBV5-6 and TRBJ2-6, reads DAGVTQSPTHLIKTRGQQVTLRCSPKSGHDTVSWYQQALGQGPQFIFQYYEEEERQRGNFPDRFSGHQFPNYSSELNVNALLLGDSALYLCASSLVGTGGSGANVLTFGAGSRLTVL.

This chain connects TRBV10-3 to TRBJ1-2, with a weak D call TRBD1 (5 bases). V lost 3 bases, J lost 4 bases, and 15 bases lay in between. This CDR3 spans 15 amino acids. Germline V lookup: CDR1 ENHRY, CDR2 SYGVKD. DNA of the CDR3: TGTGCCATCAGTGATTTGACAGAGGCGGCCTATGGCTACACCTTC. This gives the protein CAISDLTEAAYGYTF.

V gene TRBV3-1 (or the pseudogene TRBV3-2) combines with J gene TRBJ2-7, with D tentatively TRBD2 (6 bases). Trimming took off 0 bases at V and 3 bases at J, with 18 bases between the two ends. The CDR3 spans 17 residues. Per germline, CDR1 LGHDT and CDR2 YNNKEL (reference sequence). CDR3 region: CASSQDLGTFFLYEQYF. CDR3 nucleotide sequence: TGTGCCAGCAGCCAAGATCTCGGGACTTTCTTCCTCTACGAGCAGTACTTC.

The gene calls are TRBV7-2 and TRBJ2-7; 8 nucleotides match TRBD1. Trimming at V came to 6 bases and at J to 0 bases, leaving 7 bases not matched to a gene. Per the germline V gene, CDR1 is SGHTA and CDR2 is FQGNSA. The CDR3 totals 15 residues. CDR3 sequence: CASRYRTGFSYEQYF. Written as DNA, the CDR3 is TGTGCCAGCAGATATAGGACAGGGTTCTCCTACGAGCAGTACTTC. The variable domain in full, with the rest retrieved from reference TRBV7-2 and TRBJ2-7, is GAGVSQSPSNKVTEKGKDVELRCDPISGHTALYWYRQSLGQGLEFLIYFQGNSAPDKSGLPSDRFSAERTGGSVSTLTIQRTQQEDSAVYLCASRYRTGFSYEQYFGPGTRLTVT.